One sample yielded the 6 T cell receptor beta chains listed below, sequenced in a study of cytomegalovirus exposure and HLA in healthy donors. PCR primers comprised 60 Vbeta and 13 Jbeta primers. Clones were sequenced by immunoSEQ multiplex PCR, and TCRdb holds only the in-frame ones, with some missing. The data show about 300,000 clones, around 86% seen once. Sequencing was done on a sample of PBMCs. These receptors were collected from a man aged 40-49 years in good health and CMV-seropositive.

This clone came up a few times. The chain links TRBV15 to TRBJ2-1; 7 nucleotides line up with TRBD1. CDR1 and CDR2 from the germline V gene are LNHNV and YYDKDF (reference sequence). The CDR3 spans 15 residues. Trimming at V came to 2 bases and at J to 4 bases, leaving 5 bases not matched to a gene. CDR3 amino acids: CATSRQDRRYNEQFF. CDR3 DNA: TGTGCCACCAGCAGACAGGACAGGCGATACAATGAGCAGTTCTTC.

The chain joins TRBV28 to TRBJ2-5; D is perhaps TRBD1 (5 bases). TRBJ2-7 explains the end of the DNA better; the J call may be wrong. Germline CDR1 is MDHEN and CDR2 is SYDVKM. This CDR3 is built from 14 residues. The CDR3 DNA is TGTGCCAGCACCCCAAGGACAACTTCCTACGAGCAGTACTTC. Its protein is CASTPRTTSYEQYF.

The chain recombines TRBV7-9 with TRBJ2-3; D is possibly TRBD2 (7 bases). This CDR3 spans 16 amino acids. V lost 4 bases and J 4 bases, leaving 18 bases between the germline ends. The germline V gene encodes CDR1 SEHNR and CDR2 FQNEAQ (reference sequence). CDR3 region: CASSSLRGAGSDTQYF. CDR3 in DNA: TGTGCCAGCAGCTCCCTCCGGGGGGCGGGATCAGATACGCAGTATTTT.

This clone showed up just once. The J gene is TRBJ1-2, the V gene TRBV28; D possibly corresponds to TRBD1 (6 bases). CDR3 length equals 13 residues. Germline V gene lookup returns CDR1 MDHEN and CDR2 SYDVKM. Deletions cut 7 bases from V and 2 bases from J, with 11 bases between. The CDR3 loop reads CASNRAVNYGYTF. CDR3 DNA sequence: TGTGCCAGCAACAGGGCAGTCAACTATGGCTACACCTTC.

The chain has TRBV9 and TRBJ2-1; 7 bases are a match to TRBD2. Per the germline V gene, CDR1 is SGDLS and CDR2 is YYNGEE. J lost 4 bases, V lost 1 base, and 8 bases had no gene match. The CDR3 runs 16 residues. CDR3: CASSVLGLAAYNEQFF. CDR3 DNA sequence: TGTGCCAGCAGCGTACTAGGGCTAGCGGCGTACAATGAGCAGTTCTTC.

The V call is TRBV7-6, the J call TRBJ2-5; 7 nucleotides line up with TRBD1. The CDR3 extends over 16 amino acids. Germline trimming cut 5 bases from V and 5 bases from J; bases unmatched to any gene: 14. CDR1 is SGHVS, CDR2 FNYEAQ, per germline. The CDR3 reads CASSHPQGDQEETQYF. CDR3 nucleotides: TGTGCCAGCAGCCATCCCCAGGGGGATCAAGAGGAGACCCAGTACTTC.